Shown below are 29 T cell receptor beta chains from a single sample sequenced in a study of blood T cell repertoires in COVID-19. Sequencing used immunoSEQ multiplex PCR; TCRdb keeps in-frame clones, though not all of them. The sample lists about 260,000 clones, about 85% occurring once. Sequenced input: peripheral blood. These receptors all stem from a human donor in a cohort sampled during active COVID-19.

The chain combines TRBV6-5 with TRBJ2-1, with D possibly matching TRBD1 (6 bases). The CDR3 has 15 residues. With 4 bases removed from V and 7 bases from J, the gap between germline ends came to 17 bases. Germline-derived CDR1 and CDR2 are MNHEY and SVGAGI. The CDR3 loop reads CASSSPHGGGNEQFF. The CDR3 coding sequence is TGTGCCAGCAGTTCCCCCCATGGGGGCGGGAATGAGCAGTTCTTC.

J is TRBJ2-7 and V is TRBV11-3; 9 nucleotides agree with TRBD1. Germline V CDR1 and CDR2: SGHNT, YENEEA. The CDR3 is 14 residues long. V was clipped by 3 bases and J by 2 bases; unmatched bases: 2. This chain's CDR3 is CASSLGQGPYEQYF. The CDR3 nucleotides are TGTGCCAGCAGCTTGGGACAGGGACCCTACGAGCAGTACTTC.

The CDR3 spells CASSKGLAGPSSNTGELFF. The CDR3 region has the DNA TGTGCCAGCAGTAAAGGACTAGCGGGCCCCTCATCGAACACCGGGGAGCTGTTTTTT. The V gene is TRBV5-4, the J gene TRBJ2-2; 11 bases agree with TRBD2. Per germline, CDR1 SGHNT and CDR2 YYREEE (reference sequence). The trim removed 5 bases at V and 0 bases at J, leaving 12 bases unmatched. CDR3 size: 19 residues.

This chain uses TRBV19 with TRBJ1-1; D not certain. V was clipped by 3 bases and J by 0 bases, with 11 bases between them. This CDR3 spans 15 amino acids. Per germline, CDR1 LNHDA and CDR2 SQIVND (reference sequence). CDR3 nucleotides: TGTGCCAGTAGTATTTTTCCCCAGATGAACACTGAAGCTTTCTTT. As protein: CASSIFPQMNTEAFF.

The CDR3 loop reads CASRQPAVYEQYF. CDR3 sequence (DNA): TGTGCCAGCAGGCAACCAGCGGTCTACGAGCAGTACTTC. The chain uses TRBV2 and TRBJ2-7; possibly TRBD2 for D (5 bases). V lost 6 bases to trimming and J lost 3 bases, with 12 bases between them. The CDR3 loop spans 13 amino acids. The germline gives CDR1 SNHLY, CDR2 FYNNEI.

This clone was detected a few times. The V and J genes are TRBV28 and TRBJ2-3, with D possibly being TRBD1 (6 bases). V was shortened by 5 bases and J by 4 bases, with 10 bases between the two germline ends. The CDR3 loop spans 13 amino acids. The germline gives CDR1 MDHEN, CDR2 SYDVKM. CDR3 loop: CASSNRDPDTQYF. DNA for the CDR3: TGTGCCAGCAGTAACAGGGACCCAGATACGCAGTATTTT.

V usage is TRBV5-8 and J usage is TRBJ1-5; TRBD1 aligns across 7 bases. The V gene's germline CDR1 is SGHTS and CDR2 YDEGEE. Trimming cost V 5 bases and J 4 bases; bases outside gene matches: 15. This CDR3 contains 17 residues. The CDR3 spells CASSIYPLQGKNQPQHF. CDR3 coding DNA: TGTGCCAGCAGTATCTACCCCCTACAGGGGAAAAATCAGCCCCAGCATTTT.

The chain couples TRBV4-1 to TRBJ2-5, with 9 nucleotides matching TRBD1. The V and J ends lost 4 bases and 2 bases, in that order; junction bases with no gene match: 8. This CDR3 spans 16 amino acids. In germline, CDR1 is MGHRA, CDR2 YSYEKL. CDR3 protein: CASSRKGGQGQETQYF. In DNA form, the CDR3 reads TGCGCCAGCAGCCGAAAAGGTGGACAGGGGCAAGAGACCCAGTACTTC.

The V gene is TRBV14, the J gene TRBJ2-7, with TRBD2 matching 12 bases. Germline V gives CDR1 SGHDN, CDR2 FVKESK. The CDR3 sequence is 20 residues long. The J segment lost 1 base and the V segment lost 0 bases, leaving 13 bases of the junction unmatched. This CDR3 is CASSQEIATSGRRRSYEQYF. For the CDR3, the DNA is TGTGCCAGCAGCCAAGAAATCGCGACTAGCGGGAGAAGGAGATCCTACGAGCAGTACTTC.

This clone has only one observation. The J gene is TRBJ1-3, the V gene TRBV18; unclear D gene. Per germline, CDR1 KGHSH and CDR2 LQKENI. With 1 base removed from V and 9 bases from J, the gap between germline ends came to 19 bases. This CDR3 is 16 amino acids long. The CDR3 is CASSPRTTGTSGTIYF. The CDR3 bases are TGTGCCAGCTCACCACGGACTACGGGAACCTCAGGCACCATATATTTT.

This chain connects TRBV30 to TRBJ1-5, with D possibly matching TRBD1 (6 bases). Germline CDR1 is GTSNPN and CDR2 is SVGIG (reference sequence). With 4 bases removed from V and 4 bases from J, the gap between germline ends came to 14 bases. The CDR3 contains 14 residues. CDR3 in DNA: TGTGCCTGGAAACAGGGCATGGGTAATCAGCCCCAGCATTTT. It codes for CAWKQGMGNQPQHF.

This clone was detected only once. The rearrangement links TRBV2 to TRBJ1-6; tentative D call: TRBD1 (5 bases). Trimming took 6 bases from V and 4 from J, leaving 16 bases between them. The CDR3 sequence is 16 residues long. CDR1 is SNHLY and CDR2 is FYNNEI in the germline V gene. The CDR3 coding sequence is TGTGCCAGCAGCCGACAGACGGCCCTATATAATTCACCCCTCCACTTT. Its protein product is CASSRQTALYNSPLHF.

This chain joins TRBV21-1 and TRBJ2-1; TRBD2, the table's D call, was not compared with the DNA. TRBV21-1 is noted as a pseudogene. The CDR3 loop spans 15 amino acids. In DNA, the CDR3 is TGTGCCAGCAGCAAAGCGCAGCGGGAGGGCGTTGAGCAGTTCTTC. Its protein product is CASSKAQREGVEQFF.

CDR3 nucleotide sequence: TGTGCCAGCAGCCCCCCGGGACAGCCCGGGGAGCAGTACTTC. The encoded protein is CASSPPGQPGEQYF. The chain links TRBV28 to TRBJ2-7; 7 positions match TRBD1. Trimming took 6 bases from V and 7 from J; bases not matched to a gene: 12. The CDR3 loop spans 14 amino acids. Germline lookup yields CDR1 MDHEN and CDR2 SYDVKM. The variable domain in full, with the rest retrieved from reference TRBV28 and TRBJ2-7, is DVKVTQSSRYLVKRTGEKVFLECVQDMDHENMFWYRQDPGLGLRLIYFSYDVKMKEKGDIPEGYSVSREKKERFSLILESASTNQTSMYLCASSPPGQPGEQYFGPGTRLTVT.

V usage is TRBV29-1 and J usage is TRBJ1-2; 8 bases map to TRBD1. This CDR3 is 13 amino acids long. V lost 6 bases, J lost 6 bases, and 9 bases stayed unmatched. Germline V gives CDR1 SQVTM, CDR2 ANQGSEA. CDR3 bases: TGCAGCGTCTCCCCACAGGGGGTGGATGGCTACACCTTC. This translates into CSVSPQGVDGYTF.

This clone occurred a few times. The rearrangement uses TRBV4-1 and TRBJ1-2; a weak D match, TRBD1 (6 bases). The CDR3 length is 14 residues. In germline, CDR1 is MGHRA, CDR2 YSYEKL. V gave up 2 bases and J gave up 4 bases, with 11 bases separating them. CDR3 sequence (DNA): TGCGCCAGCAGCCAATATACAGGGTCCTATGGCTACACCTTC. This encodes CASSQYTGSYGYTF.

V is TRBV14 and J is TRBJ1-2; D uncertain. The CDR3 is made up of 13 amino acids. V lost 3 bases to trimming and J lost 8 bases, with 13 bases between them. CDR1 is SGHDN, CDR2 FVKESK, per germline. The CDR3 here is CASSQMGGGGYTF. The CDR3 nucleotides are TGTGCCAGCAGCCAGATGGGAGGAGGGGGCTACACCTTC.

The chain uses TRBV13 and TRBJ2-6, with 9 positions matching TRBD2. Germline CDR1 reads PRHDT; CDR2 reads FYEKMQ (reference sequence). V was clipped by 5 bases and J by 0 bases; unmatched bases: 11. This CDR3 contains 19 residues. The CDR3 is CASSHTGTSFYSGANVLTF. For the CDR3, the DNA is TGTGCCAGCAGCCATACCGGGACTAGCTTTTACTCTGGGGCCAACGTCCTGACTTTC.

The chain joins TRBV5-8 to TRBJ2-1, with TRBD2 as a possible D gene (6 bases). Germline lookup yields CDR1 SGHTS and CDR2 YDEGEE. The CDR3 contains 15 residues. Trimming pared 7 bases from V and 4 bases from J, leaving 18 bases between. The CDR3, as DNA: TGTGCCAGCCTGTCGGGAGCCGGTGGTTACAATGAGCAGTTCTTC. This translates into CASLSGAGGYNEQFF.

This clone has a single count. V gene TRBV4-2 combines with J gene TRBJ1-2; D is uncertain. CDR3 size: 12 residues. The ends were cut back, 1 base at V and 10 bases at J, with 10 bases in the middle. Germline V gene data show CDR1 as LGHNA and CDR2 as YNFKEQ. This CDR3 is CASSQGLEFYTF. CDR3 nucleotides: TGTGCCAGCAGCCAAGGTCTGGAGTTCTACACCTTC.

This chain connects TRBV3-1 (or the pseudogene TRBV3-2) to TRBJ2-2; TRBD2 matches at 9 bases. From germline, CDR1 is LGHDT and CDR2 YNNKEL (reference sequence). The CDR3 is 17 residues long. V was clipped by 4 bases and J by 0 bases; unmatched bases: 6. CDR3 amino acids: CASSPLSGRPNTGELFF. DNA for the CDR3: TGTGCCAGCAGCCCCTTAAGCGGGAGGCCGAACACCGGGGAGCTGTTTTTT.

The J gene is TRBJ2-7, the V gene TRBV5-1, with D possibly being TRBD1 (6 bases). Trimming took off 4 bases at V and 5 bases at J, with 13 bases between the two ends. This CDR3 is built from 13 residues. The germline V gene encodes CDR1 SGHRS and CDR2 YFSETQ. The DNA of the CDR3 is TGCGCCAGCAGCCAGGGACATGGCCACGAGCAGTACTTC. Protein: CASSQGHGHEQYF.

This clone has more than one count but fewer than ten. This chain links TRBV6-6 with TRBJ1-5; a possible D gene is TRBD1 (5 bases). V lost 0 bases and J 4 bases, leaving 10 bases between the germline ends. Germline CDR1 and CDR2: MNHNY and SVGAGI (reference sequence). The length of the CDR3 is 15 residues. The CDR3 is CASSYSDSDNQPQHF. CDR3 nucleotide sequence: TGTGCCAGCAGTTACTCCGACAGTGATAATCAGCCCCAGCATTTT.

The chain links TRBV19 to TRBJ2-3, with D possibly matching TRBD1 (6 bases). With 9 bases removed from V and 4 bases from J, the gap between germline ends came to 14 bases. The CDR3 has 13 amino acids. Germline loops: CDR1 LNHDA, CDR2 SQIVND (reference sequence). In nucleotides, the CDR3 is TGTGCCAGCGGAGTGGGGGCCCCAGATACGCAGTATTTT. This translates into CASGVGAPDTQYF.

The chain combines TRBV11-3 with TRBJ2-3, with D unclear. Germline CDR1 and CDR2: SGHNT and YENEEA. The CDR3 contains 13 residues. V lost 5 bases and J lost 1, with 7 bases in between. The CDR3 DNA is TGTGCCAGCAGCCTTCCGGGCACAGATACGCAGTATTTT. Its translation: CASSLPGTDTQYF.

The chain carries TRBV11-2 and TRBJ2-1; D not resolved. The V gene's germline CDR1 is SGHAT and CDR2 FQNNGV. Between the trimmed V and J ends, which lost 2 bases and 4 bases, there was a span of 9 bases. The CDR3 is 14 residues long. CDR3 loop: CASSLMASYNEQFF. CDR3 sequence (DNA): TGTGCCAGCAGCTTAATGGCCAGTTACAATGAGCAGTTCTTC.

The chain combines TRBV27 with TRBJ2-1; 13 bases align to TRBD2. The trim removed 4 bases at V and 6 bases at J, leaving 3 bases unmatched. From germline, CDR1 is MNHEY and CDR2 SMNVEV (reference sequence). CDR3 length: 15 residues. Written as DNA, the CDR3 is TGTGCCAGCAGTTCGGGACTAGCGGGGCCCAATGAGCAGTTCTTC. Amino acid sequence: CASSSGLAGPNEQFF.

The V gene is TRBV9, the J gene TRBJ2-1; 7 nucleotides agree with TRBD2. The CDR3 contains 14 residues. V was pared by 6 bases and J by 10 bases, with 13 bases of the junction left unmatched. CDR1 SGDLS and CDR2 YYNGEE come from the germline V gene. In DNA form, the CDR3 reads TGTGCCAGCACCGCAATGAGCGGGGAGGGCGAGCAGTTCTTC. It yields the protein CASTAMSGEGEQFF.

The J gene is TRBJ2-7, the V gene TRBV2; 16 nucleotides agree with TRBD2. The CDR3 is made up of 16 amino acids. The germline V gene has CDR1 SNHLY and CDR2 FYNNEI. The V segment lost 3 bases and the J segment 7 bases; nucleotides outside the gene matches: 6. CDR3 nucleotides: TGTGCCAGCAGTGACGGGGGACTAGCGGGAGGGCGTGAGCAGTACTTC. Its translation is CASSDGGLAGGREQYF.